A single sample is the source of the 16 T cell receptor beta chains below, sequenced in a study of cytomegalovirus exposure and HLA in healthy donors. The method was immunoSEQ multiplex PCR; TCRdb's version includes in-frame clones alone and lacks a portion of them. The sample has about 78,000 clones, 90% to 97% seen once; the top ten hold over 1.5%. The sample consisted of PBMCs. The receptors were sampled from a man aged 18 to 30 in good health and CMV-seropositive.

V usage is TRBV7-2 and J usage is TRBJ1-2; 7 positions match TRBD1. With 1 base clipped from V and 4 bases from J, the junction kept 6 bases outside the gene matches. The CDR3 runs 15 residues. Germline CDR1 and CDR2: SGHTA and FQGNSA. CDR3 in amino acids: CASSLDLQGLYGYTF. The DNA for the CDR3 is TGTGCCAGCAGCTTAGATTTACAGGGGCTCTATGGCTACACCTTC.

The chain joins TRBV4-2 to TRBJ1-2; D gene ambiguous. This CDR3 has 12 amino acids. Germline V CDR1 and CDR2: LGHNA, YNFKEQ. V lost 5 bases and J lost 3, with 7 bases in between. This CDR3 reads CASSYGDYGYTF. CDR3 DNA sequence: TGTGCCAGCAGCTACGGAGACTATGGCTACACCTTC.

This chain links TRBV15 with TRBJ2-1; 8 positions agree with TRBD2. V lost 4 bases, J lost 15 bases, and 11 bases stayed unmatched. This CDR3 spans 13 amino acids. From germline, CDR1 is LNHNV and CDR2 YYDKDF (reference sequence). For the CDR3, the DNA is TGTGCCACCAGCACCGGGACTAGAAGGGATCCGTTCTTC. It encodes CATSTGTRRDPFF. Looking up the rest from reference TRBV15 and TRBJ2-1 gives the full variable domain: DAMVIQNPRYQVTQFGKPVTLSCSQTLNHNVMYWYQQKSSQAPKLLFHYYDKDFNNEADTPDNFQSRRPNTSFCFLDIRSPGLGDTAMYLCATSTGTRRDPFFGPGTRLTVL.

There are a few counts of this clone. This CDR3 is CASARGDTGWEQYF. The CDR3 DNA reads TGTGCCAGCGCGCGGGGGGACACAGGTTGGGAGCAGTACTTC. The genes are TRBV28 and TRBJ2-7; 8 bases are shared with TRBD2. CDR3 size: 14 residues. Germline V CDR1 and CDR2: MDHEN, SYDVKM. The V gene end was trimmed by 8 bases and the J gene end by 7 bases; junction bases not matched to a gene: 13.

The genes are TRBV19 and TRBJ1-2; D might be TRBD1 (6 bases). The CDR3 sequence is 13 residues long. V was cut by 6 bases and J by 1 base, with 9 bases left in between. Germline V gene data show CDR1 as LNHDA and CDR2 as SQIVND (reference sequence). For the CDR3, the DNA is TGTGCCAGTAGCGGACAGAATAACTATGGCTACACCTTC. Translated: CASSGQNNYGYTF. The full variable domain, rest sourced from reference TRBV19 and TRBJ1-2, is DGGITQSPKYLFRKEGQNVTLSCEQNLNHDAMYWYRQDPGQGLRLIYYSQIVNDFQKGDIAEGYSVSREKKESFPLTVTSAQKNPTAFYLCASSGQNNYGYTFGSGTRLTVV.

The chain couples TRBV4-1 to TRBJ1-1, with a tentative D call TRBD1 (5 bases). Germline values: CDR1 MGHRA, CDR2 YSYEKL. Trimming shortened V by 3 bases and J by 7 bases, and 12 bases separated the two germline ends. The CDR3 extends over 13 amino acids. CDR3 sequence: CASSQDLDSEAFF. The CDR3 DNA is TGCGCCAGCAGCCAGGACCTAGACAGTGAAGCTTTCTTT.

J is TRBJ2-1 and V is TRBV7-2; 7 bases line up with TRBD1. The germline gives CDR1 SGHTA, CDR2 FQGNSA. The CDR3 consists of 14 residues. J gave up 4 bases and V 5 bases, and 5 bases lay outside the gene matches. The DNA of the CDR3 is TGTGCCAGCAGCCCCGGGACAGCTTACAATGAGCAGTTCTTC. It yields the protein CASSPGTAYNEQFF.

The chain joins TRBV5-1 to TRBJ1-1; no clear D. This CDR3 has 16 amino acids. Trimming removed 1 base at V and 3 bases at J, with 16 bases between. Germline V gene data show CDR1 as SGHRS and CDR2 as YFSETQ. CDR3 region: CASSLRWERGYTEAFF. The CDR3 region has the DNA TGCGCCAGCAGCTTGAGGTGGGAACGGGGATACACTGAAGCTTTCTTT.

The chain is built from TRBV9 and TRBJ2-1; 12 nucleotides agree with TRBD2. V shed 3 bases and J 4 bases; nucleotides not matched to a gene: 2. The CDR3 runs to 15 residues. Germline loops: CDR1 SGDLS, CDR2 YYNGEE. CDR3 sequence: CASSATSGSYNEQFF. CDR3 nucleotides: TGTGCCAGCAGCGCGACTAGCGGGAGTTACAATGAGCAGTTCTTC. The full variable domain, rest sourced from reference TRBV9 and TRBJ2-1, is DSGVTQTPKHLITATGQRVTLRCSPRSGDLSVYWYQQSLDQGLQFLIQYYNGEERAKGNILERFSAQQFPDLHSELNLSSLELGDSALYFCASSATSGSYNEQFFGPGTRLTVL.

The rearrangement links TRBV11-2 to TRBJ2-7, with 8 positions matching TRBD2. Germline V gene data show CDR1 as SGHAT and CDR2 as FQNNGV. The CDR3 is 13 residues long. The V segment lost 6 bases and the J segment 6 bases; nucleotides outside the gene matches: 7. The CDR3 sequence: CASRAGGGGEQYF. The CDR3 coding sequence is TGTGCCAGCAGGGCGGGGGGCGGAGGCGAGCAGTACTTC. The variable domain in full, with the rest retrieved from reference TRBV11-2 and TRBJ2-7, is EAGVAQSPRYKIIEKRQSVAFWCNPISGHATLYWYQQILGQGPKLLIQFQNNGVVDDSQLPKDRFSAERLKGVDSTLKIQPAKLEDSAVYLCASRAGGGGEQYFGPGTRLTVT.

The chain is built from TRBV2 and TRBJ2-2; 8 bases align to TRBD2. Germline CDR1 is SNHLY and CDR2 is FYNNEI. This CDR3 spans 17 amino acids. The trim removed 3 bases at V and 3 bases at J, leaving 9 bases unmatched. CDR3 DNA sequence: TGTGCCAGCAGTGACAGAAGCGGGAGTAGGGACACCGGGGAGCTGTTTTTT. Protein sequence: CASSDRSGSRDTGELFF.

The rearrangement joins TRBV6-4 to TRBJ1-2, with 7 bases fitting TRBD1. Germline CDR1 is MRHNA and CDR2 is SNTAGT. There are 17 residues in the CDR3. The junction had 13 bases not matched to a gene; V was cut back by 2 bases and J by 4 bases. The CDR3 DNA sequence: TGTGCCAGCAGTGACATTCGCGATCGGGACAGACCCTATGGCTACACCTTC. Amino acid sequence: CASSDIRDRDRPYGYTF.

The rearrangement joins TRBV10-1 to TRBJ2-4; possibly TRBD2 for D (6 bases). V was trimmed by 5 bases and J by 0 bases, leaving 20 bases between them. The V gene's germline CDR1 is WNHNN and CDR2 SYGVQD (reference sequence). The CDR3 is 18 amino acids. In DNA, the CDR3 is TGCGCCAGCAGTCCGGGACTTCCCATCCTGTTAGCCAAAAACATTCAGTACTTC. Translating it yields CASSPGLPILLAKNIQYF.

The rearrangement joins TRBV27 to TRBJ2-1; TRBD2 agrees at 9 bases. The CDR3 sequence is 15 residues long. Losses at the gene ends were 6 bases for V and 5 bases for J; bases not matched to a gene: 8. Germline loops: CDR1 MNHEY, CDR2 SMNVEV (reference sequence). In DNA form, the CDR3 reads TGTGCCAGCAGGGAGCGGGAGGCGATAAACAATGAGCAGTTCTTC. This encodes CASREREAINNEQFF.

Only one count was recorded for this clone. The chain employs TRBV6-6 and TRBJ1-2; the D gene is possibly TRBD1 (5 bases). CDR3 size: 15 residues. Germline V gene data show CDR1 as MNHNY and CDR2 as SVGAGI (reference sequence). Deletions cut 6 bases from V and 0 bases from J, with 14 bases between. CDR3 sequence reads: CASSPAGGANYGYTF. The CDR3 DNA reads as TGTGCCAGCAGCCCCGCCGGGGGGGCTAACTATGGCTACACCTTC.

The gene calls are TRBV9 and TRBJ2-1; a weak D match, TRBD2 (6 bases). The CDR3 is 13 amino acids. V gave up 5 bases and J gave up 9 bases, with 15 bases separating them. Germline lookup yields CDR1 SGDLS and CDR2 YYNGEE. CDR3 DNA sequence: TGTGCCAGCAGAAACACCACTAGCACTGAGCAGTTCTTC. Translating it yields CASRNTTSTEQFF.